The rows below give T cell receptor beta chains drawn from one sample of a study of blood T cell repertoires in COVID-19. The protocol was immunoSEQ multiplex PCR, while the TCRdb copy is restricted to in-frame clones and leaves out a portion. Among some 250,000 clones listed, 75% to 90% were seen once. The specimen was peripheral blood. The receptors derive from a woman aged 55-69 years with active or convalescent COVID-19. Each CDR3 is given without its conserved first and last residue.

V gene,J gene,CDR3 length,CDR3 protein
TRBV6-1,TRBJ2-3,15,ASSVLSTSGSTDTQY
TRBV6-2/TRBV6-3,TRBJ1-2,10,ASSPVNYGYT
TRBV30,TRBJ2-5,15,AWSWLAGAGRMETQY
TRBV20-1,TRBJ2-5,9,SAPRRETQY
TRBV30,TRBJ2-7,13,AWSVPGTGLREQY
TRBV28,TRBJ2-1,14,ASSLYRDLLDNEQF
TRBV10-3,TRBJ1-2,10,AIGDRPYGYT
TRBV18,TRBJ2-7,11,ASSRDSTYEQY
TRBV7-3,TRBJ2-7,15,ASSLGPRGRVSYEQY
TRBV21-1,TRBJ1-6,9,ASSKGSSCL
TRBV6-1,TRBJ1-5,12,ASSEVGENQPQH
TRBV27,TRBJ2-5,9,ASSSKETQY
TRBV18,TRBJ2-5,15,ASSPGVLAGAQETQY
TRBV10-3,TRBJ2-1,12,AIGSGGQYNEQF
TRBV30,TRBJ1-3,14,AWRDREGVSGNTIY
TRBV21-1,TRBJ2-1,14,ASSKIIGGPYNEQF
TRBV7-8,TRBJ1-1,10,ASSLDRGYAF
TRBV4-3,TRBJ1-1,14,ASSQDRTVLNTEAF
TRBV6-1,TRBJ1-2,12,ASSDGGGDYGYT
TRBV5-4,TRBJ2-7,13,ASSTRTSGGYEQY
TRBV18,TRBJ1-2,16,ASSPGTGRQGGNYGYT
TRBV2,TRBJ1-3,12,ATGGFSSGNTIY
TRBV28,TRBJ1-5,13,ASSYTGGTSKPQH
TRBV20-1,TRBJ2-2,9,SARGGQRLF
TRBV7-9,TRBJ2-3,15,ASSPSGLAGGPGTQY
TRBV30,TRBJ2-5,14,AWTPGLAEYQETQY
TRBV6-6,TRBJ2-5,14,ASSFPTSGGVETQY
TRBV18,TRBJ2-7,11,ASSKDSLYEQY
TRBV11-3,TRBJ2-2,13,ASSLGFGDTGELF
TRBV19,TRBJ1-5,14,ASSTPAQGEGQPQH
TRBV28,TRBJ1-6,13,ASCRGTGLNSPLH
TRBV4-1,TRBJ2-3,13,ASSQTTLRKDTQY
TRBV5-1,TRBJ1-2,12,ASSYQATNYGYT
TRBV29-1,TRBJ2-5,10,SSVLGGETQY
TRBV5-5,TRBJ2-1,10,ASSRLGNEQF
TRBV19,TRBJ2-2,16,ASSSLLMAGGNTGELF
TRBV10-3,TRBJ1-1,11,AISELGLGEAF
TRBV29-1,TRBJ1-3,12,SVASGGSGNTIY
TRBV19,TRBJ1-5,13,ASSVGQVPNQPQH
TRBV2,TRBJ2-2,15,ASSDSGLAGGTGELF
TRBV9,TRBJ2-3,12,ASGQTSYTDTQY
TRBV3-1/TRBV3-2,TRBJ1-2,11,ASSQRTNAGYT
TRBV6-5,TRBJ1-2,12,ASSYARQGNGYT
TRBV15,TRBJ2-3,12,ATKGGGRTDTQY